Listed here is a single T cell receptor (beta chain). This clone's antigen is unknown. Per-base qualities were not stored, and no clone one base away is much larger. Library prep was done by the immunoSEQ multiplex PCR assay. A mixture of 60 forward primers for TCR Vbeta segments and 13 reverse primers for TCR Jbeta segments was used in the multiplex PCR. The CDR3 region of rearranged TCR beta genes was amplified from genomic DNA by a multiplex PCR assay. On the Illumina HiSeq System, the amplified TCR beta libraries were sequenced as 87-base-pair reads. The paper's processing steps were these. In a later analysis, tens of millions of unique TCR beta chains were counted across the roughly 610 repertoires, and about 9.9 million of these chains were shared by at least two donors. Raw reads were error-corrected and collapsed into unique sequences by a nearest-neighbor algorithm in which closely related sequences were merged to remove PCR and sequencing errors. Alignment of CDR3 sequences to IMGT reference sequences was used to assign V, D and J gene segments. For a sequence to be retained, at least a six-nucleotide match to both a V gene segment and a J gene segment was required. Rearrangements were classified as productive when the CDR3 lacked stop codons and remained in frame with V and J, and all other rearrangements were classified as non-productive. CDR3 was defined according to IMGT convention as the region running from the second conserved V-encoded cysteine to the conserved J-encoded phenylalanine. The earlier analysis of fewer than 700 of the donors excluded sequences that lacked an unambiguous match to a single V gene segment. In an earlier analysis of several hundred of the donors, V segments were called functional above 56.7% productive rearrangements and were called segregating when the between-donor standard deviation exceeded 5%. To diagnose cytomegalovirus status from the catalog of TCR beta chain sequences, a statistical classification framework was built. In a later analysis, V and J genes were assigned by comparing TCR nucleotide sequences against IMGT/GENE-DB human TR gene sequences. In a later analysis, CDR3 sequences and most-parsimonious VDJ recombination scenarios were assigned using the TCRdist pipeline. In a later analysis, each TCR beta chain was defined by its CDR3 amino acid sequence together with its V-gene family, and reads lacking a unique V-gene family were excluded. To address suspected cross-contamination and a sequencing artifact, a later analysis removed 550 to 750 highly shared, low-generation-probability nucleotide sequences. A later analysis calculated a clonal expansion index for each public chain from normalized within-repertoire ranks of inferred template counts. A later analysis computed generation probabilities with a VDJ recombination model fitted to out-of-frame rearrangements, and checked the results against IGoR. In a later analysis, hypergeometric tests were used to score TCR-TCR, TCR-HLA and TCR-CMV co-occurrence, with a repertoire-size bias correction applied to TCR pairs. In a later analysis, false discovery rates were estimated by permuting HLA or CMV assignments 20 times. In a later analysis, co-occurring TCRs were grouped using DBSCAN, with TCRdist sequence similarity added in when clustering inside HLA-allele-positive subsets. Repertoires with fewer than 30,000 or more than 120,000 public chains, plus five repertoires with anomalous nucleotide sharing, were excluded from co-occurrence clustering. This is the immuneACCESS table as TCRdb keeps it, with only in-frame sequences that have V and J called. A part of the clones is gone; compared with another copy, unresolved V genes explain less than half, and the rest is unexplained. V and J calls and clone size are given by that table; D and trimming were obtained from the DNA. In this sample the table shows some 200,000 clones, 75% to 85% of which occur a single time. The ten biggest clones cover roughly 0.7% of the sample.

The CDR3 goes from the cysteine to the phenylalanine over 15 residues. The DNA shown is the 45-base CDR3, in frame from base 1. Trimming accounts for 6 bases at V and 7 bases at J, while the number of junction bases matched to no gene is 13. From the germline V gene, CDR1 is SNHLY and CDR2 is FYNNEI. The sample is drawn from a study of cytomegalovirus exposure and HLA in healthy donors (dated by TCRdb to about 2017). About the study as a whole: An earlier analysis of approximately 640 of the donors reported approximately 270 Gb of sequence data and more than 90 million unique TCR beta sequences from about 200 million T cells. An early release that covered some 640 HLA-typed donors contained about 300 gigabases of sequencing data and 65 million to 100 million unique TCR sequences. The genetic ancestry cluster associated with self-reported Caucasian donors included 70% to 85% of the roughly 360 genotyped donors. The study aimed to test whether signatures of past pathogen exposure could be identified by cataloging public T cell receptors. The T cell repertoires of 700 or so subjects were profiled by immunosequencing and related to cytomegalovirus serostatus. A separate validation cohort of about 110 different subjects was used in addition to the 666-subject first cohort. To predict cytomegalovirus infection status, the study brought together high-throughput TCR immunosequencing, statistical association of individual TCRs with disease status, and machine learning. To study patterns of TCR occurrence, a later analysis re-analyzed previously published TCR beta repertoires from 550 to 800 donors and added high-resolution HLA genotyping. Rather than drawing on any new phenotypic data, the later analysis identified candidate immune exposures from TCR beta sequences and the way those sequences occurred across donors. In an earlier analysis of a few hundred of the donors, high-throughput TCR beta sequencing was used to judge whether each TCR beta V gene segment behaved as functional or pseudogenic. Donor age, sex, ethnicity and CMV serostatus were collected together with the repertoire data. Genome-wide SNP genotypes for about 55% of the roughly 670 donors were used in a later genetic analysis, which treated that subset as a discovery cohort. Every discovery cohort repertoire had been produced on one sequencing platform. Both class I and class II loci were covered by HLA typing, at four-digit resolution. Typing coverage differed by locus: A, B, C, DRB1 and DQB1 were typed in about 629-640 donors, DQA1 in about 510, DPA1 in 600 to 610, and DPB1 in just under 490. Roughly five DR-DQ haplotypes were treated as single units for association and clustering because of strong linkage in the cohort. Among roughly 400 genotyped donors of the cohort, an average of about 240,000 unique TCR beta nucleotide sequences were sequenced per donor, 15% to 20% of them non-productive.

Study-wide conclusions, independent of this receptor: In a later analysis, 15,000 to 20,000 TCR beta sequences were associated with specific HLA alleles at a false discovery rate of 0.05. Assigning TCR associations to individual alleles was difficult when HLA alleles, especially DR and DQ, strongly co-occurred. In a later analysis, HLA-associated TCR beta chains were found to be more clonally expanded and to have lower generation probabilities than equally common non-associated chains. Because the 87-base-pair reads could not distinguish some IMGT-functional V segments, including TRBV6-2 and TRBV6-3, those segments were excluded. An association between a missense DCLRE1C variant and V-gene and J-gene trimming of TCR beta chains was found in a later genetic analysis and replicated in an independent cohort. A cluster of highly shared sequence variants was judged likely to represent a technical artifact of the sequencing pipeline. A later genetic analysis reported fewer N-insertions in productive TCRs among donors in an Asian-associated ancestry cluster than the roughly 670-donor mean. An earlier analysis of approximately 590 of the donors showed that most TCR beta V segments appeared in productive rearrangements either about 87% or about 30% of the time, which broadly matched IMGT annotations. Because counts were too low, about 15 rarely observed V segments, including chromosome 9 orphons, were left out of the earlier analysis of approximately 500 of the donors. In this cohort, only TCR beta chains were sequenced, and detectable features were limited by the absence of alpha or paired-chain data. The only immune exposure information available for the cohort was CMV serostatus. Because HLA typing was unavailable for some donors at each locus, only the typed subset was used in association tests. According to a later analysis, TCR association rates differed among HLA loci, with DRB1 alleles showing the most associated TCRs and HLA-C alleles showing the fewest. In a later analysis, several top co-occurrence clusters were reported to appear linked to parvovirus B19, influenza, CMV and Epstein-Barr virus. While some public TCRs were present in many individuals, most TCR sequences turned up only very rarely across donors. Cytomegalovirus status was reported to be diagnosed by the classifier with high specificity and sensitivity in both the original and validation cohorts. Presence/absence analyses assumed roughly uniform sequencing depth across donors, an assumption that may not hold. Most CMV-associated TCR beta chains appeared to be HLA-restricted in a later analysis, and the HLA associations seemed to be driven largely by CMV exposure. The study listed 164 TCR beta chains as associated with cytomegalovirus. A further reported finding was that TCR beta sequences accurately predicted the HLA-A and HLA-B alleles for most subjects in the first cohort. A few of the identified cytomegalovirus-associated TCR beta chains were confirmed in vitro to be specific for cytomegalovirus antigens. Correlated functional status among segregating V segments might reflect linkage disequilibrium, but an unknown experimental factor could not be ruled out. The authors suggested that the approach could potentially be generalized to other disease states and immunological phenotypes.

The cohort was made up of 666 healthy bone marrow donors. Cohort members were all nominally healthy when sampled, although unrecorded immune exposures were likely present. The donor was CMV seronegative and belonged to the group of under 400 seronegative cohort members. Each donor provided a peripheral blood sample, and peripheral blood mononuclear cells were used for TCR beta sequencing. Genomic DNA was extracted from the blood cell samples with the Qiagen DNeasy Blood Extraction Kit. The clonotype originates from a boy aged 5-17 years in good health and CMV-seronegative. This sequence uses TRBV2 and TRBJ1-1, and TRBD1 matches 8 of the central bases. Sequenced: PBMCs. The CDR3 region has the sequence CASSIEDRVDDEAFF. The sequenced DNA is TGTGCCAGCAGCATTGAGGACAGGGTCGACGATGAAGCTTTCTTT.